These T cell receptor beta chains were read from a single sample in a study of blood T cell repertoires in COVID-19. Here immunoSEQ multiplex PCR was the method, and the copy in TCRdb shows in-frame clones only, minus some. The sample lists some 200,000 clones; roughly 80% were seen once. The sample consisted of PBMCs or T cells enriched from blood (not recorded which). Receptor source: a woman aged 45-60 years who had been exposed to COVID-19. CDR3s include the opening cysteine and the closing phenylalanine or tryptophan. Each record gives: D gene, J gene, V gene, clone size, CDR3 protein, CDR3 DNA. D genes are given only for firm matches. For some rows the clone size is stated as once, few or many, or as a class when expanded; others skip it.

>.|TRBJ1-5|TRBV4-1|.
CASRGGPGQPQHF
TGCGCCAGCAGGGGAGGGCCGGGGCAGCCCCAGCATTTT
>.|TRBJ2-1|TRBV11-3|.
CASSPDSSYNEQFF
TGTGCCAGCTCACCTGATAGCTCCTACAATGAGCAGTTCTTC
>.|TRBJ1-2|TRBV6-2/TRBV6-3|once
CASSLGGGYTF
TGTGCCAGCAGTTTGGGCGGGGGCTACACCTTC
>.|TRBJ1-5|TRBV12-3/TRBV12-4|.
CASSSPGAQPQHF
TGTGCCAGCAGTTCCCCAGGGGCACAGCCCCAGCATTTT
>.|TRBJ1-2|TRBV3-1/TRBV3-2|.
CASSQQGLRYGYTF
TGTGCCAGCAGCCAACAGGGCCTTAGGTATGGCTACACCTTC
>TRBD1|TRBJ2-7|TRBV19|.
CASSRDRGSYEQYF
TGTGCCAGTAGTAGGGACAGGGGGTCCTACGAGCAGTACTTC
>.|TRBJ2-1|TRBV12-3/TRBV12-4|.
CASSFGSNEQFF
TGTGCCAGCAGTTTCGGGTCGAATGAGCAGTTCTTC
>TRBD1|TRBJ1-1|TRBV10-3|few
CAISESGLGTGGAGTEAFF
TGTGCCATCAGTGAGTCAGGGTTAGGGACAGGGGGCGCAGGCACTGAAGCTTTCTTT
>.|TRBJ1-1|TRBV15|.
CATSRDRLRNTEAFF
TGTGCCACCAGCAGAGATCGTCTGAGGAACACTGAAGCTTTCTTT
>.|TRBJ1-2|TRBV28|.
CASSRAQGGYTF
TGTGCCAGCAGCCGTGCACAGGGTGGCTACACCTTC
>.|TRBJ1-2|TRBV7-2|.
CASSFKGDHNYGYTF
TGTGCCAGCAGCTTCAAGGGGGATCATAACTATGGCTACACCTTC
>TRBD2|TRBJ2-3|TRBV5-4|.
CASSRRGGSTDTQYF
TGTGCCAGCAGCCGGCGGGGGGGTAGCACAGATACGCAGTATTTT
>.|TRBJ2-7|TRBV7-9|.
CASSLAGGGTSYEQYF
TGTGCCAGCAGCTTAGCAGGGGGGGGAACCTCCTACGAGCAGTACTTC
>.|TRBJ1-1|TRBV7-6|.
CASSLEFPGTPEAFF
TGTGCCAGCAGCTTAGAATTTCCCGGGACACCTGAAGCTTTCTTT
>TRBD2|TRBJ2-7|TRBV5-6|.
CASSLAGGYSYEQYF
TGTGCCAGCAGCTTGGCCGGGGGGTACTCCTACGAGCAGTACTTC
>.|TRBJ2-5|TRBV18|.
CASSPGGTQYF
TGTGCCAGCTCACCCGGCGGGACCCAGTACTTC
>TRBD2|TRBJ2-3|TRBV6-4|.
CASSDGAGGDTQYF
TGTGCCAGCAGTGACGGAGCGGGGGGAGATACGCAGTATTTT
>.|TRBJ2-2|TRBV6-1|.
CASSESDTGELFF
TGTGCCAGCAGTGAATCAGACACCGGGGAGCTGTTTTTT
>TRBD1|TRBJ2-5|TRBV9|.
CASSPWTGEVGETQYF
TGTGCCAGCAGCCCTTGGACAGGGGAAGTGGGAGAGACCCAGTACTTC
>TRBD2|TRBJ2-4|TRBV4-1|.
CASSQELAGGLGAGGKNIQYF
TGCGCCAGCAGCCAAGAACTAGCGGGGGGGCTGGGGGCCGGAGGCAAAAACATTCAGTACTTC
>TRBD1|TRBJ2-7|TRBV6-6|.
CASSYGQGGYEQYF
TGTGCCAGCAGCTACGGACAGGGGGGCTACGAGCAGTACTTC
>.|TRBJ2-7|TRBV4-1|few
CASRGLDSYEQYF
TGCGCCAGCCGGGGTCTTGACTCCTACGAGCAGTACTTC
>.|TRBJ2-2|TRBV5-6|.
CASSLALVLEGELFF
TGTGCCAGCAGCTTGGCCCTCGTTCTTGAGGGAGAGCTGTTTTTT
>.|TRBJ1-6|TRBV2|.
CASRTGNSPLHF
TGTGCCAGCCGAACAGGGAACTCACCCCTCCACTTT
>.|TRBJ1-5|TRBV6-5|.
CASSLGLYSNQPQHF
TGTGCCAGCAGTCTGGGGCTGTATAGCAATCAGCCCCAGCATTTT
>.|TRBJ2-2|TRBV15|.
CATSREGQNTGELFF
TGTGCCACCAGCAGAGAGGGACAGAACACCGGGGAGCTGTTTTTT
>TRBD2|TRBJ2-1|TRBV5-1|.
CASSSTSGGAYNEQFF
TGCGCCAGCAGCTCAACTAGCGGGGGGGCCTACAATGAGCAGTTCTTC
>TRBD1|TRBJ1-3|TRBV18|.
CASSPQTGESGRTIYF
TGTGCCAGCTCACCACAGACAGGGGAATCGGGACGCACCATATATTTT
>.|TRBJ1-2|TRBV10-3|.
CAISESGREVSF
TGTGCCATCAGTGAGTCTGGCAGGGAAGTGTCCTTC
>.|TRBJ1-1|TRBV5-5|.
CASSLAGFFTEAFF
TGTGCCAGCAGCTTGGCAGGATTCTTCACTGAAGCTTTCTTT
>TRBD1|TRBJ2-2|TRBV6-5|.
CAAQGDRELFF
TGTGCCGCGCAGGGGGATCGGGAGCTGTTTTTT
>TRBD2|TRBJ2-4|TRBV4-1|.
CASSLLTVAGGGNIQYF
TGCGCCAGCAGCCTTCTCACCGTTGCCGGGGGAGGGAACATTCAGTACTTC
>.|TRBJ1-5|TRBV24-1|.
CATSAAELNSNQPQHF
TGTGCCACCAGTGCCGCGGAGCTTAATAGCAATCAGCCCCAGCATTTT
>.|TRBJ1-2|TRBV5-4|.
CASSWTTGYGYTF
TGTGCCAGCAGCTGGACAACTGGCTATGGCTACACCTTC
>.|TRBJ2-7|TRBV29-1|.
CSAAVSYEQYF
TGCAGCGCGGCGGTCTCCTACGAGCAGTACTTC
>.|TRBJ2-2|TRBV2|.
CASSVLGSLTGELFF
TGTGCCAGCAGTGTACTGGGCAGCCTCACCGGGGAGCTGTTTTTT
>.|TRBJ1-3|TRBV15|.
CATSSSGARGNTIYF
TGTGCCACCAGCAGTTCAGGGGCGCGTGGAAACACCATATATTTT
>TRBD2|TRBJ2-3|TRBV11-1|few
CASSPRGLAKTDTQYF
TGTGCCAGCAGCCCCCGTGGACTAGCTAAGACAGATACGCAGTATTTT
>TRBD1|TRBJ1-1|TRBV6-5|.
CASSPTGNAEAFF
TGTGCCAGCAGTCCGACAGGGAATGCTGAAGCTTTCTTT
>.|TRBJ1-1|TRBV29-1|.
CSADRTDTEAFF
TGCAGCGCCGACCGGACAGACACTGAAGCTTTCTTT
>TRBD1|TRBJ1-1|TRBV2|.
CASRTDRVNTEAFF
TGTGCCAGCAGGACCGACAGGGTAAACACTGAAGCTTTCTTT
>TRBD2|TRBJ2-2|TRBV19|.
CASSGLGLAGANTGELFF
TGTGCCAGTAGTGGGCTGGGACTAGCGGGGGCGAACACCGGGGAGCTGTTTTTT